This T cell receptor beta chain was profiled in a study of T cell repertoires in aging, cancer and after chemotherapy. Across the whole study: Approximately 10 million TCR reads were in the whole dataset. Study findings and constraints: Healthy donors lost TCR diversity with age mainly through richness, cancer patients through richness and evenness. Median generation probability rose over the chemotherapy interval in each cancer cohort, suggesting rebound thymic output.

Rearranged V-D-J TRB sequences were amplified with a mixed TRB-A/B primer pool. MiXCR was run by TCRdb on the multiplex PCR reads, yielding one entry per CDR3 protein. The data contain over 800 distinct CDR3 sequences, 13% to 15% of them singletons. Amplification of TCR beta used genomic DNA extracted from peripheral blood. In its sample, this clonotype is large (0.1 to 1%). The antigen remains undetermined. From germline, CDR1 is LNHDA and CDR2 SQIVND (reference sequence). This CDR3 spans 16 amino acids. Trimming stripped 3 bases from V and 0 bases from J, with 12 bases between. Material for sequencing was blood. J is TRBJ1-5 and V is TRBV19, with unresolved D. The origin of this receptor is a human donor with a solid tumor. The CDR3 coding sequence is TGTGCCAGTAGTATCGGAGATTTCTATAGCAATCAGCCCCAGCATTTT. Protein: CASSIGDFYSNQPQHF.